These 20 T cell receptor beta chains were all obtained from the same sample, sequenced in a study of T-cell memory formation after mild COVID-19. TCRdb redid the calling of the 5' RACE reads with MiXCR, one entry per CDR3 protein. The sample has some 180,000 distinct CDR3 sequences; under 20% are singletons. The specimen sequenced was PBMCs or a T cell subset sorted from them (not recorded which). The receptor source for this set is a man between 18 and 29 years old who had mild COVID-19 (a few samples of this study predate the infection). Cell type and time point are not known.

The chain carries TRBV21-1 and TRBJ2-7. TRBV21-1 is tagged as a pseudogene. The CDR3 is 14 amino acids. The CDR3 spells CASSNEPGSYEQYV. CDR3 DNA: TGTGCCAGCAGCAACGAGCCGGGCTCCTACGAGCAGTACGTC.

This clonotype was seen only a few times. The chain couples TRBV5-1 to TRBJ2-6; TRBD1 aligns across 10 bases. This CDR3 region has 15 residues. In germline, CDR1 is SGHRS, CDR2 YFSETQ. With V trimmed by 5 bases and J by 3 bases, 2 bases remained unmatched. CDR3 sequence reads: CASRTGGSGANVLTF. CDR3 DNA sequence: TGCGCCAGCAGGACAGGGGGCAGTGGGGCCAACGTCCTGACTTTC.

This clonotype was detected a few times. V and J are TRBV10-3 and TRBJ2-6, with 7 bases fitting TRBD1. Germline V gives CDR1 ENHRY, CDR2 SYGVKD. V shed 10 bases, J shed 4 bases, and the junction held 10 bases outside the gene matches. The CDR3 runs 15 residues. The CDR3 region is CATSGTATGANVLTF. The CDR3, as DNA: TGTGCCACCTCGGGGACAGCAACAGGGGCCAACGTCCTGACTTTC.

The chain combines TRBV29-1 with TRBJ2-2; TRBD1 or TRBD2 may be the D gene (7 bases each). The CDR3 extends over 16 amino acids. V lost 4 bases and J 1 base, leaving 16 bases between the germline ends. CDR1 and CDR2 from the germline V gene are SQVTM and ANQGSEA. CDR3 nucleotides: TGCAGCGTTGTAGACAGGGAGGGTCAGAACACCGGGGAGCTGTTTTTT. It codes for CSVVDREGQNTGELFF.

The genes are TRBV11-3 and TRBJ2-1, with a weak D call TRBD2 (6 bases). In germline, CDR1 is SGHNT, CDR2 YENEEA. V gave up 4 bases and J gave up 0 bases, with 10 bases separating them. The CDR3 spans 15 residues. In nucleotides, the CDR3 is TGTGCCAGCAGCTCAGGAGGGAGCTCCTACAATGAGCAGTTCTTC. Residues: CASSSGGSSYNEQFF.

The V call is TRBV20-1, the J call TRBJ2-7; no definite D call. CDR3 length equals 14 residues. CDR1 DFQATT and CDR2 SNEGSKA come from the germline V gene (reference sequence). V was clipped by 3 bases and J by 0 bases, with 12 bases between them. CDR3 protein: CSARAHMDSYEQYV. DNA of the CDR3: TGCAGTGCTAGGGCCCACATGGACTCCTACGAGCAGTACGTC.

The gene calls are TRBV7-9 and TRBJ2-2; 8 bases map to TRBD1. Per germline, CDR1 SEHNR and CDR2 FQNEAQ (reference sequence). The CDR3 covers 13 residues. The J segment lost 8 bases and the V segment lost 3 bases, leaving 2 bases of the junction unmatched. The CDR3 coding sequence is TGTGCCAGCAGCTTGGACAGGGCTGGGGAGCTGTTTTTT. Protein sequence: CASSLDRAGELFF.

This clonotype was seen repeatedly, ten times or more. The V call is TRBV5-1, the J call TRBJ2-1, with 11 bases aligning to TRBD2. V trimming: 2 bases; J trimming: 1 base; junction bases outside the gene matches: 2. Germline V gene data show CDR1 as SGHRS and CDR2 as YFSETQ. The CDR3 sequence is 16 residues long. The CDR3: CASSFSSGGSYNEQFF. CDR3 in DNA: TGCGCCAGCAGCTTCTCTAGCGGGGGGTCCTACAATGAGCAGTTCTTC.

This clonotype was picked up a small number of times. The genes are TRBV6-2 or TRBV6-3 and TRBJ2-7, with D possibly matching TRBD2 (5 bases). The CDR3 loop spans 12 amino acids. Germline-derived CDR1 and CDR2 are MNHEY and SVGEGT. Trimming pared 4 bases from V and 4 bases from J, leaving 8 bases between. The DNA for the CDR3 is TGTGCCAGCAGTTCGGAGGCTTACGAGCAGTACGTC. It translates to CASSSEAYEQYV.

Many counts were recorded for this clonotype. The CDR3 protein is CASRYVGGNEQFF. CDR3 DNA sequence: TGTGCCAGCAGATATGTTGGAGGCAATGAGCAGTTCTTC. V gene TRBV6-5 combines with J gene TRBJ2-1, with D possibly being TRBD2 (5 bases). The ends were cut back, 6 bases at V and 6 bases at J, with 12 bases in the middle. This CDR3 has 13 amino acids. Per the germline V gene, CDR1 is MNHEY and CDR2 is SVGAGI.

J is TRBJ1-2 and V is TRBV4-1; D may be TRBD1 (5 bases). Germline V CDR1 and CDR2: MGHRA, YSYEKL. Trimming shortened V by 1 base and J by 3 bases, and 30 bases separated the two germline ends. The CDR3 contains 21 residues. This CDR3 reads CASSQVGRSGLGLNYHYGYTF. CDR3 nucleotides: TGCGCCAGCAGCCAAGTCGGCCGGAGTGGACTGGGGCTAAACTACCACTATGGCTACACCTTC.

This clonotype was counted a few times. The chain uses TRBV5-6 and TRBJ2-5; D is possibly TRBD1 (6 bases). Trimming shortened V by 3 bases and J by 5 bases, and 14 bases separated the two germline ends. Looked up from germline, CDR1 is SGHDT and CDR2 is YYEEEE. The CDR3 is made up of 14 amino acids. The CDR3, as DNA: TGTGCCAGCAGCTCTTTACAGGGCTGGGAGACCCAGTACTTC. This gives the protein CASSSLQGWETQYF. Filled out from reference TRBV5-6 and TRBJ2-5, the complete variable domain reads DAGVTQSPTHLIKTRGQQVTLRCSPKSGHDTVSWYQQALGQGPQFIFQYYEEEERQRGNFPDRFSGHQFPNYSSELNVNALLLGDSALYLCASSSLQGWETQYFGPGTRLLVL.

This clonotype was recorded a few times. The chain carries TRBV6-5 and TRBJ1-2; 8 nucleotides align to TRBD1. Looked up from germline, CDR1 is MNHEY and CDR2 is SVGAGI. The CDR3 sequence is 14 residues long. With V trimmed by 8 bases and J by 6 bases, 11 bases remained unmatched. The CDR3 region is CASLDRGRKNGYTF. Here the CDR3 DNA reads TGTGCCAGCCTAGACAGGGGAAGAAAGAATGGCTACACCTTC.

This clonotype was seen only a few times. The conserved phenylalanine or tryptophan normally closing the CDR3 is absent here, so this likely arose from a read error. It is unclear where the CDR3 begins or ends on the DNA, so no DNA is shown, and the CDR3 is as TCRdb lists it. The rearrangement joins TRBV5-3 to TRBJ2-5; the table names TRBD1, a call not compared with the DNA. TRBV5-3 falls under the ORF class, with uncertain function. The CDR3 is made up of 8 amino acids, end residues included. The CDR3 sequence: CAADRWGP.

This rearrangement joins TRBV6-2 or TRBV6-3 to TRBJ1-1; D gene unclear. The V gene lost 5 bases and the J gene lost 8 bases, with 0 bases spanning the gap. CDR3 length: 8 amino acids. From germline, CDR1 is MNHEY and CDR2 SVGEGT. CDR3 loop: CASSEAFF. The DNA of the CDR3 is TGTGCCAGCAGTGAAGCTTTCTTT.

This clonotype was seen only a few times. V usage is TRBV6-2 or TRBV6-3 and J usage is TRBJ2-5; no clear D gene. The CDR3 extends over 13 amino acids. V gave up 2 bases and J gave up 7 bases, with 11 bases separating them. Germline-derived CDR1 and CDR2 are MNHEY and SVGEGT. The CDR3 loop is CASSYADPGTQYF. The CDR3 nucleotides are TGTGCCAGCAGTTACGCTGACCCAGGGACCCAGTACTTC.

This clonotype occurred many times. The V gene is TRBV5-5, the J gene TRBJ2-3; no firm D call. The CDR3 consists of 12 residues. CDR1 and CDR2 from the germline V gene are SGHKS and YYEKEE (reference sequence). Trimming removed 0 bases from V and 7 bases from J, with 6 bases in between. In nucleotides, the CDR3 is TGTGCCAGCAGCTTGGGGGGAAATACGCAGTATTTT. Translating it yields CASSLGGNTQYF.

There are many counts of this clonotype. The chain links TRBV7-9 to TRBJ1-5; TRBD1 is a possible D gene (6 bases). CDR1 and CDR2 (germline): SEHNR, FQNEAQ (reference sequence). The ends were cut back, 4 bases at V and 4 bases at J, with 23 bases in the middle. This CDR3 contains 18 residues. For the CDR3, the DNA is TGTGCCAGCAGCTCCGATCCGGGGGCGCTTGGAAGGAATCAGCCCCAGCATTTT. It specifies CASSSDPGALGRNQPQHF.

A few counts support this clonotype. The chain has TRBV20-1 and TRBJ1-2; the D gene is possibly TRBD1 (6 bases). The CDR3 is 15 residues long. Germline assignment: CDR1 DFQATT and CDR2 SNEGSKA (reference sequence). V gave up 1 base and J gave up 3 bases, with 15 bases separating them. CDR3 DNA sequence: TGCAGTGCTAGAGGGTTGGGGGCCATGGACTATGGCTACACCTTC. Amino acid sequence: CSARGLGAMDYGYTF.

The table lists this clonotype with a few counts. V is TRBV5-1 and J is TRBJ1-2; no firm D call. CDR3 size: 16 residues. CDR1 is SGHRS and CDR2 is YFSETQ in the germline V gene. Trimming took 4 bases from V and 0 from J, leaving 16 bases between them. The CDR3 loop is CASSDIPGDPNYGYTF. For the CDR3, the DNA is TGCGCCAGCAGCGACATCCCAGGAGACCCTAACTATGGCTACACCTTC.